This T cell receptor (beta chain) was observed in a study of graft-versus-host responses after intestinal transplantation. Study context: All recipients were transplanted with multivisceral, liver-intestinal, or isolated intestinal grafts. General study findings and limits: Early post-transplant declines in HvG were associated with peak levels of circulating GvH clones. Marrow from the recipient contained GvH clones, some of which had appeared first in ileum or blood.

Clones were sequenced by immunoSEQ multiplex PCR, and TCRdb holds only the in-frame ones, with some missing. The sample shows 60,000 to 75,000 clones, 89% of them seen only once. The junction had 7 bases not matched to a gene; V was cut back by 4 bases and J by 5 bases. The CDR3 runs 14 residues. CDR1 is SGHRS, CDR2 YFSETQ, per germline. A remark on this clone: Its antigen remains unidentified.

Sequencing used unstimulated CD8+ T cells sorted from spleen or lymph node cells, obtained before intestinal transplant. The chain is built from TRBV5-1 and TRBJ2-7, with 9 nucleotides matching TRBD1. The TCR originated in a human donor who received an intestinal transplant. The CDR3 region has the DNA TGCGCCAGCAGCCAAACCGGGACAGGGAACGAGCAGTACTTC. Protein product: CASSQTGTGNEQYF.